This T cell receptor beta chain was identified in a study of read filtering for tumor transcriptome and immune sequencing (TCRdb year 2020). At the level of the whole study: The cohort was composed of some 17 male and over 13 female patients, with a mean age of approximately 66 years and an age range of roughly 45 to 85. After DNase treatment, whole-transcriptome libraries were prepared using the TruSeq RNA Access Library Prep Kit. By revised international staging, eight or nine patients were R-ISS I, 16 were R-ISS II and 6 or 7 were R-ISS III. One of the main goals was to work out a read-filtering strategy for immune repertoire data, in particular whether clonotypes backed by only a single read should be removed. Per sample, about 4.05 to 10.27 million TCR-region mapped reads were obtained with IR-seq, compared with only 85 to 1273 with RNA-seq. Using the same bone marrow samples, the study compared TCR repertoires obtained by targeted immune repertoire sequencing with those obtained by bulk whole-transcriptome sequencing. Broader findings and caveats from the paper: Removing single-read clonotypes increased the correlation between IR-seq and RNA-seq shared clonotype proportions. Compared with RNA-seq, IR-seq captured clonotypes at much greater depth and more reliably, and a smaller IR-seq throughput was enough to identify most of the shared clonotypes. Rather than purified T cells, the sorted CD138-negative fraction was a mixed bone marrow immune population. In IR-seq, around 85% of clonotypes but 3% to 3.5% of total reads were represented by single-read clonotypes, whereas in RNA-seq, approximately 70% of clonotypes and roughly 44% of reads were represented by single-read clonotypes.

The CDR3 measures 17 amino acids from cysteine to phenylalanine. Left in the record is the CDR3 DNA by itself, 51 bases read in frame from the first base. CDR1 and CDR2 were assigned from the germline V gene as MNHEY and SVGEGT. TCR libraries were constructed from roughly 0.4 ug RNA using the Immunoverse kit, and molecular barcoded adaptors covering alpha/delta and beta/gamma chains were employed. TCR library preparation used the same RNA that went into transcriptome sequencing. An Illumina HiSeq 4000 with 2 x 150 cycles was used to sequence the TCR libraries. On the authors' methods: With MiXCR, TCR reads were aligned to human V, D, J and C references and assembled into CDR3 clonotypes, with quality filtering and error correction included. Clonotype counts and gene usage diversity were analyzed with the tcR package in R. Raw mapping reads were checked after the RNA-seq reads had been mapped by STAR aligner version 2.5.3a onto the human GRCh37 genome. IR-seq fastq files were randomly downsampled with Seqtk 1.3 to test the effect of sequencing depth on detected clonotypes. The raw public data were reprocessed by TCRdb itself: fastp quality trimming at Q25, MiXCR clonotype calling, in-frame beta chains only. Entries that share a CDR3 protein sequence are merged under the most common genes and DNA. What appears here as the V and J calls and clone size reflects TCRdb's work, not the paper's. This sample holds 30,000 to 40,000 distinct CDR3 sequences; over 11% were observed only once. The biggest ten clones account for 6.5% to 8.5% of the sample.

Each patient had bone marrow sampled at the time of active disease. Ficoll-Hypaque density gradient centrifugation was used to isolate the bone marrow mononuclear cells. Myeloma plasma cells were removed and CD138-negative cells were obtained by negative selection following labeling with CD138 magnetic microbeads on a MACS separator. Flow cytometry on an Attune NxT with CD138 antibodies was used to check the purity of the isolated cells. TRIzol reagent was used to extract total RNA, and a NanoDrop spectrophotometer was used to quantify the extracted RNA. For each patient, paired RNA-seq and IR-seq were run on the CD138-negative bone marrow sample from that patient. Comments on this clonotype: The specificity of this receptor is unknown. This likely reflects a read error, since a far larger clone is one base away.

The sequence derives from a donor at least 40 years old with multiple myeloma. The rearranged segments are TRBV6-2 or TRBV6-3 and TRBJ2-1; TRBD2 agrees with 8 junctional bases. The sequencing sample was made of a population of CD138-negative cells sorted from bone marrow. The cell subset or site label of this sample denotes: bone marrow mononuclear cells depleted of CD138+ plasma/myeloma cells by negative magnetic selection. The nucleotide sequence is given as TGTACCAGCAGCGAGGACATCTACGGGGGGGACTACAATGAGCAGTTCTTC. Its translation is CTSSEDIYGGDYNEQFF.